Presented here are 3 T cell receptor beta chains from one specimen sequenced in a study of blood T cell repertoires in COVID-19. TCRdb's table, derived via immunoSEQ multiplex PCR, lists solely in-frame clones and lacks some. Of 80,000 or so clones listed, about 80% were seen once; the top ten hold approximately 4.6%. Sequencing was carried out using peripheral blood. All receptors come from a woman in her seventies with acute or convalescent COVID-19.

The CDR3: CASNTEAGVNSPLHF. CDR3 coding DNA: TGTGCCAGCAATACCGAGGCAGGGGTAAATTCACCCCTCCACTTT. The chain has TRBV4-2 and TRBJ1-6; D perhaps matches TRBD1 (6 bases). V lost 7 bases to trimming and J lost 7 bases, with 17 bases between them. This CDR3 region has 15 residues. Germline lookup yields CDR1 LGHNA and CDR2 YNFKEQ.

CDR3 amino acids: CASSPRDRGFEQYF. As DNA, the CDR3 is TGTGCCAGCAGCCCCCGGGACAGGGGGTTCGAGCAGTACTTC. The V gene is TRBV7-2, the J gene TRBJ2-7; 11 bases align to TRBD1. This CDR3 has 14 residues. Germline V gene sequence: CDR1 SGHTA, CDR2 FQGNSA. Trimming removed 5 bases from V and 6 bases from J; junction bases left unmatched: 6.

J is TRBJ2-1 and V is TRBV27; 7 nucleotides align to TRBD2. J gave up 6 bases and V 5 bases, and 4 bases lay outside the gene matches. The CDR3 covers 13 residues. In germline, CDR1 is MNHEY, CDR2 SMNVEV (reference sequence). CDR3 loop: CASSGAGSNEQFF. The CDR3 region has the DNA TGTGCCAGCAGTGGAGCGGGGAGCAATGAGCAGTTCTTC.